The rows below give T cell receptor beta chains drawn from one sample of a study of graft-versus-host responses after intestinal transplantation. Their antigen targets remain unknown. The method was immunoSEQ multiplex PCR; TCRdb's version includes in-frame clones alone and lacks a portion of them. Of roughly 81,000 clones in the sample, roughly 80% are singletons; the top ten hold 0.8% to 0.9%. This sample comprised unstimulated CD4+ T cells sorted from spleen or lymph node cells, obtained before intestinal transplant. The source of these receptors is a human donor who received an intestinal transplant. The CDR3 runs from the conserved cysteine through the conserved F or W. The D gene is left open where the match is weak. Not all rows give a size; the values are once, few, many and, for expanded clones, a class.

clone size: NA
V gene: TRBV7-2
D gene: NA
CDR3 length: 13
J gene: TRBJ2-7
CDR3 DNA: TGTGCCAGCAGCTTAGCGCGGCAGTACGAGCAGTACTTC
CDR3 protein: CASSLARQYEQYF

clone size: NA
V gene: TRBV4-1
D gene: NA
CDR3 length: 12
J gene: TRBJ1-6
CDR3 DNA: TGCGCCAGCAGCCACCCGAATTCACCCCTCCACTTT
CDR3 protein: CASSHPNSPLHF

clone size: NA
V gene: TRBV15
D gene: NA
CDR3 length: 17
J gene: TRBJ2-3
CDR3 DNA: TGTGCCACCAGCAGAGATGTGACCAGCGGTAGCACAGATACGCAGTATTTT
CDR3 protein: CATSRDVTSGSTDTQYF

clone size: NA
V gene: TRBV19
D gene: NA
CDR3 length: 18
J gene: TRBJ1-5
CDR3 DNA: TGTGCCAGTAGTGTTTTACAGGGCCCGGGAGGTAGCAATCAGCCCCAGCATTTT
CDR3 protein: CASSVLQGPGGSNQPQHF

clone size: NA
V gene: TRBV19
D gene: NA
CDR3 length: 16
J gene: TRBJ2-1
CDR3 DNA: TGTGCCAGTAGTAACCTAGCTCCGACCAACTACAATGAGCAGTTCTTC
CDR3 protein: CASSNLAPTNYNEQFF

clone size: NA
V gene: TRBV6-1
D gene: TRBD1
CDR3 length: 14
J gene: TRBJ1-1
CDR3 DNA: TGTGCCAGCAGTGAACGGACAGGGTTCACTGAAGCTTTCTTT
CDR3 protein: CASSERTGFTEAFF

clone size: NA
V gene: TRBV27
D gene: NA
CDR3 length: 14
J gene: TRBJ2-1
CDR3 DNA: TGTGCCAGCAGTTTCGTGCAGGGCTACAATGAGCAGTTCTTC
CDR3 protein: CASSFVQGYNEQFF

clone size: once
V gene: TRBV7-9
D gene: TRBD2
CDR3 length: 15
J gene: TRBJ2-5
CDR3 DNA: TGTGCCAGCAGCTTAGCCGCTGGACTAGCAGAGACCCAGTACTTC
CDR3 protein: CASSLAAGLAETQYF

clone size: NA
V gene: TRBV28
D gene: NA
CDR3 length: 14
J gene: TRBJ1-3
CDR3 DNA: TGTGCCAGCAGTTCACCAGTCTCTGGAAACACCATATATTTT
CDR3 protein: CASSSPVSGNTIYF

clone size: NA
V gene: TRBV28
D gene: NA
CDR3 length: 15
J gene: TRBJ2-7
CDR3 DNA: TGTGCCAGCAGTCCCACTGGGGGGAAATCCTACGAGCAGTACTTC
CDR3 protein: CASSPTGGKSYEQYF

clone size: NA
V gene: TRBV9
D gene: NA
CDR3 length: 13
J gene: TRBJ2-3
CDR3 DNA: TGTGCCAGCAGCGTTGGCAGGTCAGATACGCAGTATTTT
CDR3 protein: CASSVGRSDTQYF

clone size: NA
V gene: TRBV5-1
D gene: NA
CDR3 length: 16
J gene: TRBJ2-3
CDR3 DNA: TGCGCCAGCAGCTTGGTGGCAGGATCTAGCACAGATACGCAGTATTTT
CDR3 protein: CASSLVAGSSTDTQYF

clone size: NA
V gene: TRBV30
D gene: TRBD2
CDR3 length: 15
J gene: TRBJ2-1
CDR3 DNA: TGTGCCTGGAGTATCAGCGGGAGGGGCTACAATGAGCAGTTCTTC
CDR3 protein: CAWSISGRGYNEQFF

clone size: once
V gene: TRBV6-4
D gene: TRBD2
CDR3 length: 15
J gene: TRBJ2-7
CDR3 DNA: TGTGCCAGCAGTGTTCTAGCGGGGGGAAACTACGAGCAGTACTTC
CDR3 protein: CASSVLAGGNYEQYF

clone size: NA
V gene: TRBV5-1
D gene: NA
CDR3 length: 15
J gene: TRBJ1-1
CDR3 DNA: TGCGCCAGCAGCGCAGCCCAGGGGAGGAACACTGAAGCTTTCTTT
CDR3 protein: CASSAAQGRNTEAFF

clone size: NA
V gene: TRBV27
D gene: NA
CDR3 length: 14
J gene: TRBJ2-5
CDR3 DNA: TGTGCCAGCAGTTTTGGACAGTTGTCGGAGACCCAGTACTTC
CDR3 protein: CASSFGQLSETQYF

clone size: few
V gene: TRBV5-1
D gene: NA
CDR3 length: 13
J gene: TRBJ1-4
CDR3 DNA: TGCGCCAGCAGTGACAGACCTAATGAAAAACTGTTTTTT
CDR3 protein: CASSDRPNEKLFF

clone size: NA
V gene: TRBV29-1
D gene: TRBD1
CDR3 length: 16
J gene: TRBJ2-3
CDR3 DNA: TGCAGCGTTGAAGCCCGGGACAGGGGGGACCCAGATACGCAGTATTTT
CDR3 protein: CSVEARDRGDPDTQYF

clone size: NA
V gene: TRBV28
D gene: TRBD1
CDR3 length: 13
J gene: TRBJ1-2
CDR3 DNA: TGTGCCAGCACCGCCGGCAGGGGGCTCGGCTACACCTTC
CDR3 protein: CASTAGRGLGYTF

clone size: NA
V gene: TRBV19
D gene: NA
CDR3 length: 14
J gene: TRBJ2-5
CDR3 DNA: TGTGCCAGTTCGCCGGGGAAGGGCATGGAGACCCAGTACTTC
CDR3 protein: CASSPGKGMETQYF

clone size: NA
V gene: TRBV6-5
D gene: NA
CDR3 length: 13
J gene: TRBJ2-1
CDR3 DNA: TGTGCCAGCGCAGGGTCCTACTACAATGAGCAGTTCTTC
CDR3 protein: CASAGSYYNEQFF

clone size: NA
V gene: TRBV4-1
D gene: TRBD1
CDR3 length: 19
J gene: TRBJ2-1
CDR3 DNA: TGCGCCAGCAGACCCTCTATCCCGGGACAGGGGGCCTCCTACAATGAGCAGTTCTTC
CDR3 protein: CASRPSIPGQGASYNEQFF